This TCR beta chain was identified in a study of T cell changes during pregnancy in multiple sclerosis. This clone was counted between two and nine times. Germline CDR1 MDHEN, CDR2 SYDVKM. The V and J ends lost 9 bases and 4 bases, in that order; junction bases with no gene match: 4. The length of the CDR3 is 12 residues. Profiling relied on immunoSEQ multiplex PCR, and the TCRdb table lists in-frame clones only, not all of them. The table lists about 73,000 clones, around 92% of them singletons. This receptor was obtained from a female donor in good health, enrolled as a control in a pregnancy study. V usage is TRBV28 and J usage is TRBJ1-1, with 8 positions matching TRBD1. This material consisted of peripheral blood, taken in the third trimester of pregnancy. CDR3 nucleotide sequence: TGTGCCAGTCGAGACAGGGGCACTGAAGCTTTCTTT. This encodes CASRDRGTEAFF.